Listed below are T cell receptor beta chains from one sample, sequenced in a study of blood T cell repertoires in COVID-19. Repertoires were generated with immunoSEQ multiplex PCR, while TCRdb's copy carries only in-frame clones and drops some. This sample has tens of thousands of clones; 91% occur once, and the top ten carry about an eighth. Specimen: peripheral blood. The receptors shown here come from a human donor with active COVID-19. The donor label of this sample is uncertain. Both conserved end residues are part of each CDR3. Each record gives: D gene, J gene, clone size, V gene, CDR3 DNA, CDR3 protein. D genes are given only for firm matches. Clone size appears in some rows only: once, few, many, or a class for an expanded clone.

D gene: NA
J gene: TRBJ1-5
clone size: NA
V gene: TRBV6-2/TRBV6-3
CDR3 DNA: TGTGCCAGCAGTTACGCGGTAGAAGGAGATAATCAGCCCCAGCATTTT
CDR3 protein: CASSYAVEGDNQPQHF

D gene: NA
J gene: TRBJ1-1
clone size: NA
V gene: TRBV6-5
CDR3 DNA: TGTGCCACCCTTCTCGGCGGATCGAACACTGAAGCTTTCTTT
CDR3 protein: CATLLGGSNTEAFF

D gene: NA
J gene: TRBJ1-2
clone size: NA
V gene: TRBV2
CDR3 DNA: TGTGCCAGCAATTTACAGGATCCGGGAGGTGGCTACACCTTC
CDR3 protein: CASNLQDPGGGYTF

D gene: NA
J gene: TRBJ2-2
clone size: NA
V gene: TRBV5-1
CDR3 DNA: TGCGCCAGCAGCTCAGGGGAAGCCGGCACCGGGGAGCTGTTTTTT
CDR3 protein: CASSSGEAGTGELFF

D gene: NA
J gene: TRBJ1-1
clone size: NA
V gene: TRBV6-4
CDR3 DNA: TGTGCCAGCAGGATAGGGGGACAGAACACTGAAGCTTTCTTT
CDR3 protein: CASRIGGQNTEAFF

D gene: NA
J gene: TRBJ2-7
clone size: once
V gene: TRBV11-2
CDR3 DNA: TGTGCCAGCAGCTTAGTGAGAGGTGTCAACGAGCAGTACTTC
CDR3 protein: CASSLVRGVNEQYF

D gene: TRBD2
J gene: TRBJ2-1
clone size: NA
V gene: TRBV28
CDR3 DNA: TGTGCCAGCTCCGGGGCGGGGGGGCCCCACAATGAGCAGTTCTTC
CDR3 protein: CASSGAGGPHNEQFF

D gene: TRBD2
J gene: TRBJ2-2
clone size: NA
V gene: TRBV5-1
CDR3 DNA: TGCGCCAGCAGCGGCGGGAGGGCCGACACCGGGGAGCTGTTTTTT
CDR3 protein: CASSGGRADTGELFF

D gene: TRBD2
J gene: TRBJ2-7
clone size: NA
V gene: TRBV6-1
CDR3 DNA: TGTGCCAGCAGTGAATTCACTAGCGGGAGAACCTACGAGCAGTACTTC
CDR3 protein: CASSEFTSGRTYEQYF

D gene: TRBD1
J gene: TRBJ1-1
clone size: once
V gene: TRBV9
CDR3 DNA: TGTGCCAGCAGCGTAGGGGGCAGGGGGTCGAACACTGAAGCTTTCTTT
CDR3 protein: CASSVGGRGSNTEAFF

D gene: NA
J gene: TRBJ2-1
clone size: NA
V gene: TRBV12-3/TRBV12-4
CDR3 DNA: TGTGCCAGCAGTCCCCCCAAGGGGGATGAGCAGTTCTTC
CDR3 protein: CASSPPKGDEQFF

D gene: NA
J gene: TRBJ1-5
clone size: NA
V gene: TRBV2
CDR3 DNA: TGTGCCAGCAGCGAGGACAGAAATCAGCCCCAGCATTTT
CDR3 protein: CASSEDRNQPQHF

D gene: NA
J gene: TRBJ2-4
clone size: NA
V gene: TRBV27
CDR3 DNA: TGTGCCAGCAGCAATAGCGGAACCAAAAACATTCAGTACTTC
CDR3 protein: CASSNSGTKNIQYF

D gene: TRBD2
J gene: TRBJ2-1
clone size: NA
V gene: TRBV6-2/TRBV6-3
CDR3 DNA: TGTGCCAGCAGTTACCCCACTAGCGGGAGCCTATACAATGAGCAGTTCTTC
CDR3 protein: CASSYPTSGSLYNEQFF

D gene: TRBD2
J gene: TRBJ2-3
clone size: once
V gene: TRBV7-8
CDR3 DNA: TGTGCCAGCAGCCCCCAGCGGGAGTTAGATACGCAGTATTTT
CDR3 protein: CASSPQRELDTQYF

D gene: TRBD2
J gene: TRBJ2-1
clone size: NA
V gene: TRBV29-1
CDR3 DNA: TGCAGCGTTGACCGCACTAGCGGGATCAATGAGCAGTTCTTC
CDR3 protein: CSVDRTSGINEQFF

D gene: NA
J gene: TRBJ2-7
clone size: once
V gene: TRBV7-8
CDR3 DNA: TGTGCCAGCAGTCCCCCCACCGGGACACACTCCTACGAGCAGTACTTC
CDR3 protein: CASSPPTGTHSYEQYF

D gene: NA
J gene: TRBJ1-6
clone size: once
V gene: TRBV7-6
CDR3 DNA: TGTGCCAGCAGCGCAGAACAGTATTCACCCCTCCACTTT
CDR3 protein: CASSAEQYSPLHF

D gene: NA
J gene: TRBJ2-1
clone size: NA
V gene: TRBV7-8
CDR3 DNA: TGTGCCAGCAGTTGGCGGGAATCCTACAATGAGCAGTTCTTC
CDR3 protein: CASSWRESYNEQFF

D gene: NA
J gene: TRBJ2-5
clone size: NA
V gene: TRBV12-3/TRBV12-4
CDR3 DNA: TGTGCCAGCAGGGCAGCACAGGGAGAGACCCAGTACTTC
CDR3 protein: CASRAAQGETQYF

D gene: NA
J gene: TRBJ1-5
clone size: once
V gene: TRBV27
CDR3 DNA: TGTGCCAGCAGCCTTACCTCAGGCGACGTTAGCAATCAGCCCCAGCATTTT
CDR3 protein: CASSLTSGDVSNQPQHF

D gene: NA
J gene: TRBJ1-1
clone size: NA
V gene: TRBV19
CDR3 DNA: TGTGCCAGTAGCCCAACGAACATCTTTGGCCCTGAAGCTTTCTTT
CDR3 protein: CASSPTNIFGPEAFF

D gene: NA
J gene: TRBJ1-5
clone size: NA
V gene: TRBV28
CDR3 DNA: TGTGCCAGCAGTCTTTCAGGGGCTAGCAATCAGCCCCAGCATTTT
CDR3 protein: CASSLSGASNQPQHF

D gene: TRBD1
J gene: TRBJ2-1
clone size: NA
V gene: TRBV5-1
CDR3 DNA: TGCGCCAGCAGCTTGGCCGGGACAGGGGGGATTAGGTCCTACAATGAGCAGTTCTTC
CDR3 protein: CASSLAGTGGIRSYNEQFF

D gene: TRBD2
J gene: TRBJ2-3
clone size: once
V gene: TRBV5-1
CDR3 DNA: TGCGCCAGCAGCTTCGGGGCTAGCGGGAGGGGGCACACAGATACGCAGTATTTT
CDR3 protein: CASSFGASGRGHTDTQYF

D gene: TRBD2
J gene: TRBJ2-1
clone size: NA
V gene: TRBV6-1
CDR3 DNA: TGTGCCAGCAGTGAGGCACGCGGGGGGTACAATGAGCAGTTCTTC
CDR3 protein: CASSEARGGYNEQFF

D gene: NA
J gene: TRBJ1-1
clone size: NA
V gene: TRBV10-3
CDR3 DNA: TGTGCCATCAGTCGCGGGACTCTGAACACTGAAGCTTTCTTT
CDR3 protein: CAISRGTLNTEAFF

D gene: NA
J gene: TRBJ1-5
clone size: NA
V gene: TRBV12-3/TRBV12-4
CDR3 DNA: TGTGCCAGCAGTTCGACAGCCAATCAGCCCCAGCATTTT
CDR3 protein: CASSSTANQPQHF

D gene: NA
J gene: TRBJ1-1
clone size: NA
V gene: TRBV18
CDR3 DNA: TGTGCCAGCTCACCGATTCCGGAGACTGAAGCTTTCTTT
CDR3 protein: CASSPIPETEAFF

D gene: TRBD1
J gene: TRBJ1-5
clone size: NA
V gene: TRBV18
CDR3 DNA: TGTGCCAGCTCACTCGGGACAGGGAGCAATCAGCCCCAGCATTTT
CDR3 protein: CASSLGTGSNQPQHF

D gene: NA
J gene: TRBJ2-6
clone size: NA
V gene: TRBV18
CDR3 DNA: TGTGCCAGCTCCAGCTCTGGGGCCAACGTCCTGACTTTC
CDR3 protein: CASSSSGANVLTF

D gene: TRBD1
J gene: TRBJ2-7
clone size: NA
V gene: TRBV19
CDR3 DNA: TGTGCCAGTAGTCCGAGACAGGGGCGGTCCTCCTACGAGCAGTACTTC
CDR3 protein: CASSPRQGRSSYEQYF

D gene: TRBD2
J gene: TRBJ2-7
clone size: NA
V gene: TRBV6-5
CDR3 DNA: TGTGCCAGCACCGCCCATAGCGGGATCTTCTACGAGCAGTACTTC
CDR3 protein: CASTAHSGIFYEQYF

D gene: TRBD1
J gene: TRBJ2-2
clone size: NA
V gene: TRBV28
CDR3 DNA: TGTGCCAGCAGGCGGACAGGGGGAACCGGGGAGCTGTTTTTT
CDR3 protein: CASRRTGGTGELFF

D gene: NA
J gene: TRBJ2-1
clone size: NA
V gene: TRBV6-2/TRBV6-3
CDR3 DNA: TGTGCCAGCAGTTACCTCTGGAGCTCCTACAATGAGCAGTTCTTC
CDR3 protein: CASSYLWSSYNEQFF

D gene: NA
J gene: TRBJ2-7
clone size: NA
V gene: TRBV5-4
CDR3 DNA: TGTGCCAGCAGCTTGCAGGCCAGCCACGAGCAGTACTTC
CDR3 protein: CASSLQASHEQYF

D gene: NA
J gene: TRBJ1-2
clone size: NA
V gene: TRBV13
CDR3 DNA: TGTGCCAGCAGCTTAGGCCGTCGGACAGACTATGGCTACACCTTC
CDR3 protein: CASSLGRRTDYGYTF